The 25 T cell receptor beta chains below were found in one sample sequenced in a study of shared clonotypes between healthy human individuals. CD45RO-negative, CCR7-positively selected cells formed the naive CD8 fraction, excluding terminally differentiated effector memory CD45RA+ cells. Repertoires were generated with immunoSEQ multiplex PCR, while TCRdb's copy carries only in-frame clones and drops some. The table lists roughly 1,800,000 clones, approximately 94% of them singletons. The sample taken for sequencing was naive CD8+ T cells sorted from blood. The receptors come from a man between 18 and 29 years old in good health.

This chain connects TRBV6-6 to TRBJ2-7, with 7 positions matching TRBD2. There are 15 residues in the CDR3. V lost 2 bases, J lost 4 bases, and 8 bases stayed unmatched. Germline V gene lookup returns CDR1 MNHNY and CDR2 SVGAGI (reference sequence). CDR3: CASSYGAGAGYEQYF. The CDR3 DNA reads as TGTGCCAGCAGTTACGGGGCGGGAGCAGGATACGAGCAGTACTTC.

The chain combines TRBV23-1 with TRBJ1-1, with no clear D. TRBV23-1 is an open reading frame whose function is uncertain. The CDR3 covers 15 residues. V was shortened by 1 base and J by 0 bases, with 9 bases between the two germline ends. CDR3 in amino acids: CASSQFPVMNTEAFF. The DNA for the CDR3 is TGCGCCAGCAGTCAATTTCCAGTGATGAACACTGAAGCTTTCTTT.

DNA of the CDR3: TGTGCCAGCAACGAACGGGACAGGGGGCTATCTGAGCAGTTCTTC. It codes for CASNERDRGLSEQFF. The chain uses TRBV6-5 and TRBJ2-1, with 12 bases lining up with TRBD1. Germline assignment: CDR1 MNHEY and CDR2 SVGAGI. Trimming cost V 7 bases and J 9 bases; bases outside gene matches: 10. CDR3 length equals 15 residues.

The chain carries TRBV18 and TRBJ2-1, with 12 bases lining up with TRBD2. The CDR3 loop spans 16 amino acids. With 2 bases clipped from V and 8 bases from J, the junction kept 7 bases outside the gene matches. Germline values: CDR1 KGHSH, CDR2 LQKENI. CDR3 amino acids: CASSPTSGGYSDEQFF. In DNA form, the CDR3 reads TGTGCCAGCTCACCAACTAGCGGGGGGTATTCCGATGAGCAGTTCTTC.

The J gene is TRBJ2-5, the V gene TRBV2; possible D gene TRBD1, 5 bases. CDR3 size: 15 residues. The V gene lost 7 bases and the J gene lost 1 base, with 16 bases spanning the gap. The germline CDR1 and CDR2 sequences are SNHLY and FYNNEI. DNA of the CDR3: TGTGCCAGCAATGGTCCAGGGATAGTCCAAGAGACCCAGTACTTC. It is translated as CASNGPGIVQETQYF.

The CDR3, as DNA: TGTGCCAGCACTCTCGACAGGGACTCCTACGAGCAGTACTTC. Amino acids: CASTLDRDSYEQYF. The chain links TRBV6-6 to TRBJ2-7; 7 positions match TRBD1. Germline assignment: CDR1 MNHNY and CDR2 SVGAGI (reference sequence). The CDR3 runs 14 residues. The V segment lost 7 bases and the J segment 0 bases; nucleotides outside the gene matches: 6.

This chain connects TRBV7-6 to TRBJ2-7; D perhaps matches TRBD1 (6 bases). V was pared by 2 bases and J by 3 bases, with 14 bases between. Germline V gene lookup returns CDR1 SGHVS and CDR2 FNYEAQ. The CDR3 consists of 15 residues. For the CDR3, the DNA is TGTGCCAGCAGCTTACAAGACAGGTCTGACTACGAGCAGTACTTC. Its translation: CASSLQDRSDYEQYF. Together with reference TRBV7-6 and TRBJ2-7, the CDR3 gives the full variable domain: GAGVSQSPRYKVTKRGQDVALRCDPISGHVSLYWYRQALGQGPEFLTYFNYEAQQDKSGLPNDRFSAERPEGSISTLTIQRTEQRDSAMYRCASSLQDRSDYEQYFGPGTRLTVT.

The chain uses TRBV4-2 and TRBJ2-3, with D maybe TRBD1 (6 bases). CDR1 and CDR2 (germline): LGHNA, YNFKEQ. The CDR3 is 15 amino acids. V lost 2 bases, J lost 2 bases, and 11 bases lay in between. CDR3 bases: TGTGCCAGCAGCCAACTCCCAGGGGACACAGATACGCAGTATTTT. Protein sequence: CASSQLPGDTDTQYF.

CDR3 nucleotide sequence: TGTGCCAGCAGCCCTTCGGTGGGGAGGGGTACGAACACTGAAGCTTTCTTT. Translated, it gives CASSPSVGRGTNTEAFF. V is TRBV9 and J is TRBJ1-1; D perhaps matches TRBD1 (5 bases). CDR3 length: 17 amino acids. V lost 4 bases, J lost 1 base, and 20 bases lay in between. Germline lookup yields CDR1 SGDLS and CDR2 YYNGEE.

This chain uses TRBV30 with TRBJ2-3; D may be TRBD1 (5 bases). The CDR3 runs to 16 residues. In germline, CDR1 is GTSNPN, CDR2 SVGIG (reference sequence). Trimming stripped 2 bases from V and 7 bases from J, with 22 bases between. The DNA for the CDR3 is TGTGCCTGGAGTCCCAGGGAAGCCCGCCGGTCCCATACGCAGTATTTT. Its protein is CAWSPREARRSHTQYF.

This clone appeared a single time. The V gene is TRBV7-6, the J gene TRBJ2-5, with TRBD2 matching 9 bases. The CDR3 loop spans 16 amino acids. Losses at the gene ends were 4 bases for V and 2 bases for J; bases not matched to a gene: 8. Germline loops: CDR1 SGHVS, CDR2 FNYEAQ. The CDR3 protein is CASSWSSGRIQETQYF. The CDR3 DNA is TGTGCCAGCAGCTGGAGCAGCGGGAGGATTCAAGAGACCCAGTACTTC.

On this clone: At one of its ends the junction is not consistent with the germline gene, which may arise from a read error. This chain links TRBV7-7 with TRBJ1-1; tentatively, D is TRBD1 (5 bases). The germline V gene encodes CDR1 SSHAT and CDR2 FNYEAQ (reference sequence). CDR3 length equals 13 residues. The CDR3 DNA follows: TGTGCTAGCAGCTTAGGGGCGGGCACTGAAGCTTTCTTT. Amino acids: CASSLGAGTEAFF.

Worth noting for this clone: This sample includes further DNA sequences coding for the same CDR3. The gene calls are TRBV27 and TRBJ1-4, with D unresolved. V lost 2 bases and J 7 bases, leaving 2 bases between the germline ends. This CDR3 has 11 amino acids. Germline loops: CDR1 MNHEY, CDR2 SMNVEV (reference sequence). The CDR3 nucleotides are TGTGCCAGCAGTTTAGGTGAAAAACTGTTTTTT. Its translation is CASSLGEKLFF.

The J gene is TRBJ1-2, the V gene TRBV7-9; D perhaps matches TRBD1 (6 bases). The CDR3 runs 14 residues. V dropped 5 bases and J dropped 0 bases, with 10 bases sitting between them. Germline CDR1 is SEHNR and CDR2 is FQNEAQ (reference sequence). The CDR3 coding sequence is TGTGCCAGCAGCCATGAGGGGGCTAACTATGGCTACACCTTC. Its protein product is CASSHEGANYGYTF.

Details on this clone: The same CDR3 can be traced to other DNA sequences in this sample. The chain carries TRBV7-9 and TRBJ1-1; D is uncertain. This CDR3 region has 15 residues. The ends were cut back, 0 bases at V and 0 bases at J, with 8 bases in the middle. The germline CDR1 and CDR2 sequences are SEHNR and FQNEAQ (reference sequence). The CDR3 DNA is TGTGCCAGCAGCTTAGCGTCGGGAATGAACACTGAAGCTTTCTTT. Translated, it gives CASSLASGMNTEAFF.

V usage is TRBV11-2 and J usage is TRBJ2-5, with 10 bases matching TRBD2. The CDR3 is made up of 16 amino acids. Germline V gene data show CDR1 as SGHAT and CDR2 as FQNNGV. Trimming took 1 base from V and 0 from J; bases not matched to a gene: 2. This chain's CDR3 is CASSLGGLAYQETQYF. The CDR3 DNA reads TGTGCCAGCAGCTTAGGGGGACTAGCGTACCAAGAGACCCAGTACTTC.

CDR3 protein: CASSEFGGSNTYEQYF. The CDR3 nucleotides are TGTGCCAGCAGTGAGTTCGGCGGGAGTAATACCTACGAGCAGTACTTC. The rearrangement links TRBV6-4 to TRBJ2-7; 7 nucleotides align to TRBD2. V gave up 3 bases and J gave up 2 bases; unmatched junction bases: 10. Looked up from germline, CDR1 is MRHNA and CDR2 is SNTAGT. The CDR3 loop spans 16 amino acids.

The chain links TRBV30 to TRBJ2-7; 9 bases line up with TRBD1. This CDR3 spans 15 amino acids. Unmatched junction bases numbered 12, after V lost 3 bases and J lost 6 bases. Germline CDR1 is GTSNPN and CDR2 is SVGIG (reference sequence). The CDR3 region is CAWRARETGGTEQYF. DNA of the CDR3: TGTGCCTGGAGGGCCCGAGAGACAGGGGGAACCGAGCAGTACTTC.

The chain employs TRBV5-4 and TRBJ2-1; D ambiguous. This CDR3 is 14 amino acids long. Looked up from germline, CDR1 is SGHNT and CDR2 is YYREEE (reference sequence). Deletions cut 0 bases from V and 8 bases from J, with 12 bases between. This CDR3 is CASSLVASPDEQFF. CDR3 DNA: TGTGCCAGCAGCTTGGTGGCTTCGCCGGATGAGCAGTTCTTC.

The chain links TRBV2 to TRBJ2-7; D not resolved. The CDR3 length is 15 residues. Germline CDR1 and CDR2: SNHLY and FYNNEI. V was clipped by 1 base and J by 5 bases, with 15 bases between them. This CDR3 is CASSEVGDSRNEQYF. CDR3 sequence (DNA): TGTGCCAGCAGTGAAGTCGGAGACTCGAGAAACGAGCAGTACTTC.

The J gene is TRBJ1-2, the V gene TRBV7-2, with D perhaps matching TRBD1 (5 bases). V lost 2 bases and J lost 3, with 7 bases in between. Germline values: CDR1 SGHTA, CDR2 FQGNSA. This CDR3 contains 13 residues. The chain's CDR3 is CASSLWGDYGYTF. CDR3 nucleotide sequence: TGTGCCAGCAGCTTATGGGGGGACTATGGCTACACCTTC.

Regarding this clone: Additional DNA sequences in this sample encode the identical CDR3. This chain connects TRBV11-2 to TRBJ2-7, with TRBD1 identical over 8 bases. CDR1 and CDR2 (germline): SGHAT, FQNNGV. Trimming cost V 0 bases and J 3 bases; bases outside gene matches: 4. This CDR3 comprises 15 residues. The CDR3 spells CASSLDPGQGYEQYF. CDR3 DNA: TGTGCCAGCAGCTTAGATCCCGGACAGGGCTACGAGCAGTACTTC. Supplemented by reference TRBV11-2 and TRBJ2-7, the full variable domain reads EAGVAQSPRYKIIEKRQSVAFWCNPISGHATLYWYQQILGQGPKLLIQFQNNGVVDDSQLPKDRFSAERLKGVDSTLKIQPAKLEDSAVYLCASSLDPGQGYEQYFGPGTRLTVT.

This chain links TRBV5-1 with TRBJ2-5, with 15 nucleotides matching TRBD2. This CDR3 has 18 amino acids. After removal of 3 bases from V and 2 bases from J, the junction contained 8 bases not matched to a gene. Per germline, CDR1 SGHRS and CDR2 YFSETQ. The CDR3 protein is CASSSGLAGGPGQETQYF. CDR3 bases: TGCGCCAGCAGCTCCGGACTAGCGGGGGGGCCGGGGCAAGAGACCCAGTACTTC. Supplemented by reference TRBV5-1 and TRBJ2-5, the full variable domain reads KAGVTQTPRYLIKTRGQQVTLSCSPISGHRSVSWYQQTPGQGLQFLFEYFSETQRNKGNFPGRFSGRQFSNSRSEMNVSTLELGDSALYLCASSSGLAGGPGQETQYFGPGTRLLVL.

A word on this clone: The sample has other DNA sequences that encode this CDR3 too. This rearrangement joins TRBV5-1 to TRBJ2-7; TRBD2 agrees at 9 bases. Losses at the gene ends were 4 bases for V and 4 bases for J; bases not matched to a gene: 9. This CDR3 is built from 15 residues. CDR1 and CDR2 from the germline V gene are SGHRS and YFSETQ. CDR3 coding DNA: TGCGCCAGCAGCCTAGGGGGACTAGCAGATTACGAGCAGTACTTC. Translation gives CASSLGGLADYEQYF.

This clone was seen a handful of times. The CDR3 loop is CASRPLGDYEQYF. Written as DNA, the CDR3 is TGTGCCAGTAGACCACTCGGAGACTACGAGCAGTACTTC. The rearrangement joins TRBV19 to TRBJ2-7; D not resolved. Germline V gene sequence: CDR1 LNHDA, CDR2 SQIVND (reference sequence). The CDR3 covers 13 residues. V lost 6 bases and J lost 3, with 12 bases in between.